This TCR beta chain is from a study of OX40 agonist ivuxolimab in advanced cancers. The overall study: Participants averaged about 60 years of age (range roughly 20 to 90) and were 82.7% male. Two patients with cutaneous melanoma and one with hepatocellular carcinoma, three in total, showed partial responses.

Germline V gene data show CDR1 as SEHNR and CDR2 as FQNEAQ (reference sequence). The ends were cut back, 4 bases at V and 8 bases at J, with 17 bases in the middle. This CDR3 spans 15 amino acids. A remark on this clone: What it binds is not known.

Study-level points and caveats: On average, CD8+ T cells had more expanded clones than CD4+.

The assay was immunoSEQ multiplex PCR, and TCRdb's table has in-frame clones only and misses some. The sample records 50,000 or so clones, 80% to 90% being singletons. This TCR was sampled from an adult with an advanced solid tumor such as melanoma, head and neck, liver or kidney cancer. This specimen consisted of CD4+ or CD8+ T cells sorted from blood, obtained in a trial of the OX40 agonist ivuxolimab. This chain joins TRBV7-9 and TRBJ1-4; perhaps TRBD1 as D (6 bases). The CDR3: CASSSFGTKGEKLFF. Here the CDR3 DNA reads TGTGCCAGCAGCTCCTTCGGGACAAAGGGAGAAAAACTGTTTTTT.